This T cell receptor (beta chain) was sequenced for a study of shared clonotypes between healthy human individuals. Notes on the study in general: Only blood samples were collected, and tissue repertoires likely differ. Memory subsets generally showed smaller estimated richness than naive subsets did. In contrast to clonotypes shared by all four donors, non-shared clonotypes had lower generation probabilities.

Libraries were prepared by immunoSEQ multiplex PCR; TCRdb keeps only in-frame clonotypes and omits some of them. The sample lists roughly 1,100,000 clones; about 75% were seen once. About this clone: Its antigen is unknown.

The study separated CD4+ cells into CD45RA+ naive and CD45RA-negative memory subsets. The receptor's source is a man aged 18 to 29 in good health. Sequencing used memory CD4+ T cells sorted from blood. Subset noted: CD45RA-negative fraction.

The CDR3 is CASSDRAQDETQYF. DNA of the CDR3: TGTGCCAGCAGTGACAGGGCCCAAGACGAGACCCAGTACTTC. The chain recombines TRBV6-1 with TRBJ2-5, with D possibly TRBD1 on 5 matching bases. The CDR3 runs 14 residues. Trimming shortened V by 3 bases and J by 5 bases, and 13 bases separated the two germline ends. Germline V gene sequence: CDR1 MNHNS, CDR2 SASEGT.